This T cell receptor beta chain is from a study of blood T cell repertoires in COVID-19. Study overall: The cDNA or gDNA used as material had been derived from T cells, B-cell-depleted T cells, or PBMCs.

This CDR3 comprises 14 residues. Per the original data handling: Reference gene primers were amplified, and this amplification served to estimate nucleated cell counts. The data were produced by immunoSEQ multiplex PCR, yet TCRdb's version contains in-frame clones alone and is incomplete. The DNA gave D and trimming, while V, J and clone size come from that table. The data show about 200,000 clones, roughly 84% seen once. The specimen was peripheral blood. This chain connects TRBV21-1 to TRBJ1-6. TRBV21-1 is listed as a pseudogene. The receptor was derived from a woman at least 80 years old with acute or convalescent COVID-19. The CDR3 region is CASSSRGRGSPLHF. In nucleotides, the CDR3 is TGTGCCAGCAGCTCGCGGGGGAGGGGTTCACCCCTCCACTTT.